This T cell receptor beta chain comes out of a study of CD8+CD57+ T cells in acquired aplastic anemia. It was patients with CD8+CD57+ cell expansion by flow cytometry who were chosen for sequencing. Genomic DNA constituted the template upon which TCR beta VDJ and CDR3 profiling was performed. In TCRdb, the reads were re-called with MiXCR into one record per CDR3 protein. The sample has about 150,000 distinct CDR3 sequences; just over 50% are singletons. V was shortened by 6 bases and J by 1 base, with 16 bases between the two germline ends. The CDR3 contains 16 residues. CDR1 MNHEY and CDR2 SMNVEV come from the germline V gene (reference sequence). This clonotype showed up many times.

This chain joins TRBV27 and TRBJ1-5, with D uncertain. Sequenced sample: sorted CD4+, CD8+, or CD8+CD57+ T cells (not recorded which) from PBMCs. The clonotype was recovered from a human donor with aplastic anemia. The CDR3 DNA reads TGTGCCAGCAGCCAAGAGTTCGGGGTGAGCAATCAGCCCCAGCATTTT. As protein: CASSQEFGVSNQPQHF.